This T cell receptor beta chain appears in the sequencing data of a study of T cells in Graves' hyperthyroidism and ophthalmopathy. Study outcomes and limitations: Before onset, ophthalmopathy was predicted by the model a median roughly 6.4 months earlier.

V shed 1 base and J shed 2 bases, with 9 bases lying between them. The V gene's germline CDR1 is SGHTA and CDR2 FQGNSA. The CDR3 totals 14 residues. Amplification of TCR beta CDR3 regions was performed using RNA transcripts as template. The study used the HTBI primer set for a first-round RT-PCR of the TCR CDR3. TCRdb recomputed calls from the multiplex PCR reads with MiXCR, one row per CDR3 protein. This table holds about 840,000 distinct CDR3 sequences, over 35% found once. Graves' hyperthyroidism showing no ophthalmopathy progression within 18 months was considered stable. As for this clonotype: Its target is unknown.

The sequenced sample was blood. The source is a man between 18 and 29 years old with Graves' hyperthyroidism. This rearrangement joins TRBV7-2 to TRBJ2-7; D possibly corresponds to TRBD2 (6 bases). The CDR3 DNA follows: TGTGCCAGCAGCTTAGAGGAGGGAGCCTACGAGCAGTACTTC. Amino acids: CASSLEEGAYEQYF. Complete variable domain (other parts from reference TRBV7-2 and TRBJ2-7): GAGVSQSPSNKVTEKGKDVELRCDPISGHTALYWYRQSLGQGLEFLIYFQGNSAPDKSGLPSDRFSAERTGGSVSTLTIQRTQQEDSAVYLCASSLEEGAYEQYFGPGTRLTVT.